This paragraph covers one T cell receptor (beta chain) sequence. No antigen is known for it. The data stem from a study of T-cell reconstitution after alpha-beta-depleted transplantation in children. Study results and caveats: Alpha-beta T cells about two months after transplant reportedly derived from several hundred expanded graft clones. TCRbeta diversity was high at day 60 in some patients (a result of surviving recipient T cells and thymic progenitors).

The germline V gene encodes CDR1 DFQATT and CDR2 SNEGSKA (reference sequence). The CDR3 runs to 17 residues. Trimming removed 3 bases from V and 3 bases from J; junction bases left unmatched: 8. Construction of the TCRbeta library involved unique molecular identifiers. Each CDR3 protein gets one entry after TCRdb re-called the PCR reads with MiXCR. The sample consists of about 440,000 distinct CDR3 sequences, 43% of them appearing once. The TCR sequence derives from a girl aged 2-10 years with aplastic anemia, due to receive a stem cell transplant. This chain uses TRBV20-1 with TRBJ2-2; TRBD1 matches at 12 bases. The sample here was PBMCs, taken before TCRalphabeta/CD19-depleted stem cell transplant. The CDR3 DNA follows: TGCAGTGCTAGGGAACGGGACAGGGGGCTATACACCGGGGAGCTGTTTTTT. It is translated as CSARERDRGLYTGELFF.